The entry below gives a single T cell receptor (beta chain) sequence along with its context. What it recognizes is unknown. Per sorted-subset replicate PCR, input was 150 to 250 ng DNA, representing around 28,000 T cell genomes. Clones were sequenced by immunoSEQ multiplex PCR, and TCRdb holds only the in-frame ones, with some missing. The data contain more than 2,000,000 clones, more than 90% of them singletons. The CDR3 is 15 amino acids. From germline, CDR1 is MDHEN and CDR2 SYDVKM. Trimming took off 2 bases at V and 4 bases at J, with 15 bases between the two ends. This record comes from a study of shared clonotypes between healthy human individuals. Study-wide findings and caveats: Generation of non-shared clonotypes was less probable than generation of clonotypes shared by all four donors.

Division of CD4+ cells produced a CD45RA+ naive subset and a CD45RA-negative memory subset. This sequence was found in a man aged 18-30 years in good health. The rearrangement joins TRBV28 to TRBJ2-7, with TRBD2 as a possible D gene (6 bases). Sequenced: naive CD4+ T cells sorted from blood. Subset specified: CD45RA+ positively selected. The CDR3 is CASSLRRGTHYEQYF. CDR3 DNA sequence: TGTGCCAGCAGTTTAAGACGGGGGACCCATTACGAGCAGTACTTC.